There are many counts of the clone carrying this T cell receptor (beta chain). These data are taken from a study of T cells in Graves' hyperthyroidism and ophthalmopathy. In making diagnoses, clinical symptoms, serum thyroxine and TRAb, thyroid ultrasound and orbital computed tomography were all used. The PBMCs had their origin in 10 ml of fresh peripheral blood. The germline gives CDR1 MNHNS, CDR2 SASEGT. The CDR3 length is 15 residues. V lost 5 bases to trimming and J lost 1 base, with 14 bases between them. TCR beta CDR3 regions were amplified from RNA transcripts. During a first-round RT-PCR of the TCR CDR3, the HTBI primer set was used. TCRdb redid the calling of the multiplex PCR reads with MiXCR, one entry per CDR3 protein. The sample has 300,000 to 500,000 distinct CDR3 sequences; more than 12% are singletons.

This receptor was obtained from a man over 45 with Graves' ophthalmopathy. The chain joins TRBV6-1 to TRBJ2-5, with D possibly matching TRBD1 (6 bases). Sequencing was done on a sample of blood. The CDR3 DNA reads as TGTGCCAGCAGTTCAACCGGACAGACCCAAGAGACCCAGTACTTC. Amino acids: CASSSTGQTQETQYF.